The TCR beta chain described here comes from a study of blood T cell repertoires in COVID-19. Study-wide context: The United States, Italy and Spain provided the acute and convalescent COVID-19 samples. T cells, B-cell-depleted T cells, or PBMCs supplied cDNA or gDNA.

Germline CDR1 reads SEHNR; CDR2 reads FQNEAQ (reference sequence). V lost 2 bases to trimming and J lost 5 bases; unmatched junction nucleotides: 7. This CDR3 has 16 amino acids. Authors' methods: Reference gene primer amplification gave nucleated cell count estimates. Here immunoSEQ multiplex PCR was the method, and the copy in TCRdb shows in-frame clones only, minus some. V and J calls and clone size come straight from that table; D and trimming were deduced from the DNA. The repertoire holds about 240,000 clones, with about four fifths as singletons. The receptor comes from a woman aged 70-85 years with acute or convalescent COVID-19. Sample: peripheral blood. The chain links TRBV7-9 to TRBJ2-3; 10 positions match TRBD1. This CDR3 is CASSLPDRGRIDTQYF. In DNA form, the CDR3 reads TGTGCCAGCAGCTTACCCGACAGGGGGCGTATAGATACGCAGTATTTT.